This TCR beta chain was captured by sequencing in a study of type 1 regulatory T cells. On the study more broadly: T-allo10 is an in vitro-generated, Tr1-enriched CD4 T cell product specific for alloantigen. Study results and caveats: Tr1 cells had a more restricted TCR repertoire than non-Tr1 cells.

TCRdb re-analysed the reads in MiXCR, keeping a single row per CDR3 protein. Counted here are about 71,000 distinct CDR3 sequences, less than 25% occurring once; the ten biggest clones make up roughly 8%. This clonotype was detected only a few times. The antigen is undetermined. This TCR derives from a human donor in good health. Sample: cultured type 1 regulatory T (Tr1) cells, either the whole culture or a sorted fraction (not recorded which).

CDR3 DNA sequence: TGCGCCAGCAGCCTGGGACAGTTTAATGAAAAACTGTTTTTT. Protein product: CASSLGQFNEKLFF. The chain joins TRBV5-1 to TRBJ1-4, with 7 bases lining up with TRBD1. Germline V gene data show CDR1 as SGHRS and CDR2 as YFSETQ. Losses at the gene ends were 4 bases for V and 4 bases for J; bases not matched to a gene: 4. The CDR3 is 14 amino acids.